The clone carrying this T cell receptor beta chain came up many times. The sample is drawn from a study of identical twins. Via MiXCR, TCRdb re-called the 5' RACE reads, giving one row per CDR3 protein. The sample includes approximately 300,000 distinct CDR3 sequences, more than 8% of them seen just once. The trim removed 10 bases at V and 0 bases at J, leaving 7 bases unmatched. Per germline, CDR1 MRHNA and CDR2 SNTAGT. The CDR3 is made up of 15 amino acids. The sample was also linked to a second study, of yellow fever vaccine responses in identical twins.

The source material was CD8+ T cells sorted from blood. The J gene is TRBJ2-3, the V gene TRBV6-4, with 10 bases lining up with TRBD2. This TCR was recovered from a woman between 18 and 29 years old in good health. The CDR3 spells CATRETSGSTDTQYF. The CDR3 DNA follows: TGTGCCACCAGGGAGACTAGCGGGAGCACAGATACGCAGTATTTT.